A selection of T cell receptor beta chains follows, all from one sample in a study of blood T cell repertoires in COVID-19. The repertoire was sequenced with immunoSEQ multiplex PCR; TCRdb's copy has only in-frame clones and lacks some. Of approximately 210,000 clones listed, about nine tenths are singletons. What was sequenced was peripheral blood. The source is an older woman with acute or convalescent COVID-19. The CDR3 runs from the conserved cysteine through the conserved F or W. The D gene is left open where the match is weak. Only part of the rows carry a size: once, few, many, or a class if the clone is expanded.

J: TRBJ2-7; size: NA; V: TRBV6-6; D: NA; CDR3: CASSYGPGASSKVYF; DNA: TGTGCCAGCAGTTACGGCCCTGGAGCTTCCTCCAAGGTTTACTTC
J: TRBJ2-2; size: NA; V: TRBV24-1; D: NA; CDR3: CATSAPGTGELFF; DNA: TGTGCCACCAGTGCCCCCGGGACCGGGGAGCTGTTTTTT
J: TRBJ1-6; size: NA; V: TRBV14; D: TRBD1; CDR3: CASSERQGISSPLHF; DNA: TGTGCCAGCAGCGAACGACAGGGTATAAGCTCACCCCTCCACTTT
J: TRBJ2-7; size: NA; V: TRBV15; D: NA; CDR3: CATSRERTSYEQYF; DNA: TGTGCCACCAGCAGAGAAAGGACATCCTACGAGCAGTACTTC
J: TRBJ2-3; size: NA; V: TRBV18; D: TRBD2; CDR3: CASSLKAGGLTDTQYF; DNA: TGTGCCAGCTCACTAAAAGCGGGGGGCCTAACAGATACGCAGTATTTT
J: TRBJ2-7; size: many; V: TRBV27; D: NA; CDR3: CASSLHTGTYEQYF; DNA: TGTGCCAGCAGTCTTCATACAGGGACCTACGAGCAGTACTTC
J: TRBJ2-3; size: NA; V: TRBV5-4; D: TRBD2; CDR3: CASSLAGVGDTQYF; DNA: TGTGCCAGCAGCCTAGCGGGAGTGGGAGATACGCAGTATTTT
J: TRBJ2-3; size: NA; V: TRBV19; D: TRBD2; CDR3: CASSIYAGAGDTQYF; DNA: TGTGCCAGTAGTATATATGCGGGAGCTGGAGATACGCAGTATTTT
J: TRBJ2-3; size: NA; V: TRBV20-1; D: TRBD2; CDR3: CSASRLAGGRDTQYF; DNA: TGCAGTGCTAGTCGACTAGCGGGGGGGCGAGATACGCAGTATTTT
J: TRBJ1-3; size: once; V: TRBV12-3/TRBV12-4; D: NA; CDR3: CASSLKPNTIYF; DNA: TGTGCCAGCAGCCTAAAGCCCAACACCATATATTTT
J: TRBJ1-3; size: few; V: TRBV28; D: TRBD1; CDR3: CASFARDRAGNTIYF; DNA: TGTGCCAGCTTCGCCCGGGACAGGGCTGGAAACACCATATATTTT
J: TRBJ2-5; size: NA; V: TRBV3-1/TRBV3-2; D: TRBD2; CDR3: CASSQERTSGGEETQYF; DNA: TGTGCCAGCAGCCAAGAAAGGACTAGCGGGGGGGAAGAGACCCAGTACTTC
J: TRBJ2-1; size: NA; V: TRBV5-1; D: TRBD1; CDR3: CASSYGSGQGAYNEQFF; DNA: TGCGCCAGCAGCTATGGGAGTGGGCAGGGGGCCTACAATGAGCAGTTCTTC
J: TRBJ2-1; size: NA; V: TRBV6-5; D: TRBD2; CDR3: CASSYSVAGEGKFF; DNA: TGTGCCAGCAGTTACTCGGTAGCGGGGGAGGGGAAGTTCTTC
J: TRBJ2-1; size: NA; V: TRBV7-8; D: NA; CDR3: CASSRGGLPYNEQFF; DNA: TGTGCCAGCAGCAGGGGGGGGCTACCCTACAATGAGCAGTTCTTC
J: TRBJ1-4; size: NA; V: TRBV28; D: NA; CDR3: CASRTGPTNEKLFF; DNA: TGTGCCAGTCGTACAGGGCCAACTAATGAAAAACTGTTTTTT
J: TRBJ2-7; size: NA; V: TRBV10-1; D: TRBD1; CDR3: CASSGTGVRYEQYF; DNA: TGCGCCAGCAGCGGGACAGGGGTAAGGTACGAGCAGTACTTC
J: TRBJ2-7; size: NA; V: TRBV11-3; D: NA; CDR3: CASSLLSDYYEQYF; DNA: TGTGCCAGCAGCTTACTTAGTGACTACTACGAGCAGTACTTC